Each of the 20 T cell receptor beta chains below was sequenced from the same sample in a study of shared clonotypes between healthy human individuals. Sequenced by immunoSEQ multiplex PCR; TCRdb stores in-frame clones only, minus some. The data show approximately 1,500,000 clones, roughly 96% seen once. Sequences were obtained from naive CD4+ T cells sorted from blood. Described subset: CD45RA+ positively selected. Receptor source: a man aged 30-40 years in good health.

This chain joins TRBV28 and TRBJ2-7, with 7 bases identical to TRBD2. The CDR3 totals 13 residues. With V trimmed by 2 bases and J by 5 bases, 3 bases remained unmatched. Germline loops: CDR1 MDHEN, CDR2 SYDVKM. The CDR3 reads CASSLGLADEQYF. The CDR3 DNA reads as TGTGCCAGCAGTTTAGGGCTAGCGGACGAGCAGTACTTC.

Here the CDR3 DNA reads TGTGCCAGCAGCTTAGTAGGTTGGGACCTCACCGGGGAGCTGTTTTTT. Amino acid sequence: CASSLVGWDLTGELFF. This chain connects TRBV7-2 to TRBJ2-2; perhaps D is TRBD1 or TRBD2 (5 bases each). V lost 1 base and J 4 bases, leaving 13 bases between the germline ends. The CDR3 length is 16 residues. Per the germline V gene, CDR1 is SGHTA and CDR2 is FQGNSA.

The gene calls are TRBV5-1 and TRBJ2-5; maybe TRBD2 (6 bases). Trimming took 5 bases from V and 5 from J, leaving 13 bases between them. CDR3 length equals 13 residues. Germline V gene lookup returns CDR1 SGHRS and CDR2 YFSETQ. CDR3 loop: CASRDAGFETQYF. CDR3 coding DNA: TGCGCCAGCAGGGATGCGGGATTTGAGACCCAGTACTTC.

The J gene is TRBJ1-5, the V gene TRBV19, with 8 nucleotides matching TRBD1. The CDR3 extends over 16 amino acids. The germline V gene encodes CDR1 LNHDA and CDR2 SQIVND (reference sequence). V lost 8 bases, J lost 5 bases, and 14 bases stayed unmatched. The CDR3 DNA is TGTGCCAGTCGGACAGGGTGGACGACCTTTGATCAGCCCCAGCATTTT. It codes for CASRTGWTTFDQPQHF.

This clone was observed once. This sequence joins TRBV7-9 and TRBJ2-7; 12 nucleotides line up with TRBD2. This CDR3 is 15 amino acids long. Trimming took 1 base from V and 5 from J; bases not matched to a gene: 3. Germline assignment: CDR1 SEHNR and CDR2 FQNEAQ (reference sequence). Here the CDR3 DNA reads TGTGCCAGCAGCTTAGAAGGACTAGCGGGAAACGAGCAGTACTTC. Its translation is CASSLEGLAGNEQYF.

J is TRBJ1-1 and V is TRBV25-1; no firm D call. Trimming removed 6 bases from V and 1 base from J, with 6 bases in between. The length of the CDR3 is 12 residues. The germline V gene encodes CDR1 MGHDK and CDR2 SYGVNS. CDR3 amino acids: CASRVSNTEAFF. As DNA, the CDR3 is TGTGCCAGCAGGGTCTCGAACACTGAAGCTTTCTTT.

This rearrangement joins TRBV7-6 to TRBJ2-1; weak D call: TRBD1 (6 bases). Per germline, CDR1 SGHVS and CDR2 FNYEAQ. This CDR3 contains 14 residues. The V gene lost 5 bases and the J gene lost 7 bases, with 15 bases spanning the gap. The CDR3 loop is CASSQGPGGNEQFF. CDR3 coding DNA: TGTGCCAGCAGCCAGGGGCCTGGTGGGAATGAGCAGTTCTTC.

This clone was counted once. The chain is built from TRBV6-5 and TRBJ1-1; D may be TRBD1 (5 bases). Germline CDR1 reads MNHEY; CDR2 reads SVGAGI. Between the trimmed V and J ends, which lost 2 bases and 3 bases, there was a span of 7 bases. The CDR3 length is 13 residues. The CDR3 DNA reads TGTGCCAGCAGTTACGTCAGGGACACTGAAGCTTTCTTT. This gives the protein CASSYVRDTEAFF.

The gene calls are TRBV6-5 and TRBJ2-1; D perhaps matches TRBD1 (5 bases). The CDR3 spans 15 residues. Germline loops: CDR1 MNHEY, CDR2 SVGAGI. V gave up 4 bases and J gave up 2 bases, with 12 bases separating them. The CDR3 spells CASSFLQVTYNEQFF. In nucleotides, the CDR3 is TGTGCCAGCAGTTTCCTACAGGTTACCTACAATGAGCAGTTCTTC.

The chain joins TRBV6-5 to TRBJ1-2; weak D call: TRBD1 (5 bases). The CDR3 consists of 12 residues. The V end lost 10 bases, the J end lost 8 bases, and 17 bases lay between the germline ends. The germline V gene has CDR1 MNHEY and CDR2 SVGAGI. As DNA, the CDR3 is TGTGCCACCCGAGCAGGGTCCTCGGGCTACACCTTC. Encoded protein: CATRAGSSGYTF.

The chain couples TRBV28 to TRBJ2-1; 7 nucleotides agree with TRBD1. Per the germline V gene, CDR1 is MDHEN and CDR2 is SYDVKM. The CDR3 runs to 18 residues. With 7 bases clipped from V and 0 bases from J, the junction kept 15 bases outside the gene matches. In nucleotides, the CDR3 is TGTGCCAGCACTATGACAGGGTGGAGAGGGAGCTCCTACAATGAGCAGTTCTTC. Its protein is CASTMTGWRGSSYNEQFF.

The genes are TRBV7-2 and TRBJ1-2, with 7 bases matching TRBD1. The germline V gene has CDR1 SGHTA and CDR2 FQGNSA. V gave up 5 bases and J gave up 8 bases; unmatched junction bases: 14. This CDR3 contains 15 residues. The CDR3 DNA follows: TGTGCCAGCAGCCTCGTAACTCGGGACAGAGTGGGCTACACCTTC. Translated: CASSLVTRDRVGYTF.

The chain carries TRBV21-1 and TRBJ2-1; no DNA check was done on the table's D call, TRBD2. TRBV21-1 corresponds to a pseudogene. This CDR3 is 13 amino acids long. CDR3 protein: CAIRGVSYNEQFF. As DNA, the CDR3 is TGTGCCATCCGCGGAGTTTCCTACAATGAGCAGTTCTTC.

The chain has TRBV9 and TRBJ2-5; TRBD1 might be the D (5 bases). The CDR3 has 14 amino acids. V dropped 0 bases and J dropped 4 bases, with 10 bases sitting between them. Germline CDR1 is SGDLS and CDR2 is YYNGEE. CDR3 in amino acids: CASSVEMGRETQYF. The CDR3 nucleotides read TGTGCCAGCAGCGTAGAGATGGGGCGAGAGACCCAGTACTTC.

This rearrangement joins TRBV5-1 to TRBJ1-3, with D tentatively TRBD1 (5 bases). CDR1 SGHRS and CDR2 YFSETQ come from the germline V gene. The CDR3 is made up of 15 amino acids. The germline V and J ends were trimmed by 0 bases and 2 bases, with 9 bases remaining between them. The CDR3 is CASSLAQGPGNTIYF. The CDR3, as DNA: TGCGCCAGCAGCTTGGCTCAGGGCCCTGGAAACACCATATATTTT.

The chain has TRBV9 and TRBJ2-7, with D unclear. The V gene lost 0 bases and the J gene lost 5 bases, with 12 bases spanning the gap. The CDR3 contains 14 residues. Germline values: CDR1 SGDLS, CDR2 YYNGEE. For the CDR3, the DNA is TGTGCCAGCAGCGTAGGTGGGGTAGGAAACGAGCAGTACTTC. Translation gives CASSVGGVGNEQYF.

The CDR3 nucleotides read TGTGCCTGGAGTTCCTTAGCGTACTCCTACAATGAGCAGTTCTTC. This sequence encodes CAWSSLAYSYNEQFF. J is TRBJ2-1 and V is TRBV30; perhaps TRBD2 as D (5 bases). There are 15 residues in the CDR3. From germline, CDR1 is GTSNPN and CDR2 SVGIG (reference sequence). Trimming cost V 2 bases and J 0 bases, with 11 bases left between them.

J is TRBJ1-2 and V is TRBV28, with D tentatively TRBD1 (5 bases). The CDR3 consists of 13 residues. The germline V and J ends were trimmed by 3 bases and 4 bases, with 9 bases remaining between them. Germline assignment: CDR1 MDHEN and CDR2 SYDVKM. CDR3 in amino acids: CASSFRGLYGYTF. The CDR3 DNA reads TGTGCCAGCAGTTTTAGGGGTCTCTATGGCTACACCTTC.

In regard to this clone: The same CDR3 can be traced to other DNA sequences in this sample. The chain recombines TRBV18 with TRBJ2-7; TRBD2 might be the D (7 bases). V lost 6 bases to trimming and J lost 2 bases, with 14 bases between them. Germline V gives CDR1 KGHSH, CDR2 LQKENI. There are 14 residues in the CDR3. CDR3 region: CASSPGGVPYEQYF. The DNA for the CDR3 is TGTGCCAGCTCCCCGGGGGGCGTCCCCTACGAGCAGTACTTC.

This chain uses TRBV18 with TRBJ2-7, with 9 positions matching TRBD1. This CDR3 has 14 amino acids. V gave up 5 bases and J gave up 0 bases; unmatched junction bases: 2. The germline V gene has CDR1 KGHSH and CDR2 LQKENI. This CDR3 is CASSGTGSSYEQYF. CDR3 sequence (DNA): TGTGCCAGCTCAGGGACAGGGAGCTCCTACGAGCAGTACTTC.